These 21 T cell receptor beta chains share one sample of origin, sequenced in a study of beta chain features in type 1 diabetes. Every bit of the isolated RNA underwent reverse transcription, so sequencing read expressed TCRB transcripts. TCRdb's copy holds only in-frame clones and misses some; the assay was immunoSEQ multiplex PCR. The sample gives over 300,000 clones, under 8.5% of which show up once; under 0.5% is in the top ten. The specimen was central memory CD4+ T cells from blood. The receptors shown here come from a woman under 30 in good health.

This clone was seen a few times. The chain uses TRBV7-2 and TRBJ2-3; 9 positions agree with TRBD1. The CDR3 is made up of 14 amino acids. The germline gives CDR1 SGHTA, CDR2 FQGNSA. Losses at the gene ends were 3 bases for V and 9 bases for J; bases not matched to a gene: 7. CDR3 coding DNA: TGTGCCAGCAGCTTGACCCGGGACAGGGCCACGCAGTATTTT. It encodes CASSLTRDRATQYF.

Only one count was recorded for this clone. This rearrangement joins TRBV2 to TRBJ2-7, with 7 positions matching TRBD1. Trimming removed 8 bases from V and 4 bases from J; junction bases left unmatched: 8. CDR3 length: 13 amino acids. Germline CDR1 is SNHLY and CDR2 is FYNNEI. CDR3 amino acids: CASYRDRNYEQYF. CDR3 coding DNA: TGTGCCAGCTACCGGGACAGAAATTACGAGCAGTACTTC.

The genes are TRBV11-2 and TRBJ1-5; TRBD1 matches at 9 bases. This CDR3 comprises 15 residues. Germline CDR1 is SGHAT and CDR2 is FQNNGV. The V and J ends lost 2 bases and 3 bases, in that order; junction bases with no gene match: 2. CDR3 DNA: TGTGCCAGCAGCTTACAACAGGGGGCCAATCAGCCCCAGCATTTT. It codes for CASSLQQGANQPQHF.

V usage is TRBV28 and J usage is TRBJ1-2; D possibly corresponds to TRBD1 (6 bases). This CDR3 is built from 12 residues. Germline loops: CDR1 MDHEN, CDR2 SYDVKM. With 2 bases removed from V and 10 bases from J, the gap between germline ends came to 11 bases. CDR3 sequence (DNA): TGTGCCAGCAGTTTAGTACGGGGGCCCTACACCTTC. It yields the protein CASSLVRGPYTF.

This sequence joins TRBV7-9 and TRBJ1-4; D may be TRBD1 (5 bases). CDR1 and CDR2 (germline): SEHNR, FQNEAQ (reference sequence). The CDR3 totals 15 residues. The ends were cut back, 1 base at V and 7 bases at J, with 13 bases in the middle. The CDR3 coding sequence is TGTGCCAGCAGCTTAGTGTCAGGGTGGTCTGAAAAACTGTTTTTT. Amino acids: CASSLVSGWSEKLFF.

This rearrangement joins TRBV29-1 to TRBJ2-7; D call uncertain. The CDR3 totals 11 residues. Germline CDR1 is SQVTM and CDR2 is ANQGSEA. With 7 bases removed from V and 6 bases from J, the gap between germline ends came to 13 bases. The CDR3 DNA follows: TGCAGCGCTACTACTGTTCGCGAGCAGTACTTC. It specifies CSATTVREQYF.

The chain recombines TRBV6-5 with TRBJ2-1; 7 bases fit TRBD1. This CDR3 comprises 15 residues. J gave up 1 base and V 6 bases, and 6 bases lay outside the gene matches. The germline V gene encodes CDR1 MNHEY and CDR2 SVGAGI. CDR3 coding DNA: TGTGCCAGCAGCCGCGACAGGGAGTCCTACAATGAGCAGTTCTTC. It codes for CASSRDRESYNEQFF.

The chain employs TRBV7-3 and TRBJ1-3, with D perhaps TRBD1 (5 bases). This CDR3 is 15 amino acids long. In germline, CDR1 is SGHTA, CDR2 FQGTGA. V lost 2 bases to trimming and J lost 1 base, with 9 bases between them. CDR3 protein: CASSLGGLSGNTIYF. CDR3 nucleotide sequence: TGTGCCAGCAGCTTAGGGGGTTTGTCTGGAAACACCATATATTTT.

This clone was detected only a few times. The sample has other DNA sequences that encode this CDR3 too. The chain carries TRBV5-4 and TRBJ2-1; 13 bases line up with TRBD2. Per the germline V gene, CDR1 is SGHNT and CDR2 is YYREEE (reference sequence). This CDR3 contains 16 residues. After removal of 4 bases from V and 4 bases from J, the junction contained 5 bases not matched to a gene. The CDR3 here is CASSSGTSGTYNEQFF. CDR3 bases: TGTGCCAGCAGCAGCGGGACTAGCGGGACGTACAATGAGCAGTTCTTC.

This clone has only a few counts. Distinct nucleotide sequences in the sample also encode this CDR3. CDR3 sequence (DNA): TGTGCCAGCAGTTTAGTTGGGCAGGGCTATGGCTACACCTTC. Translation: CASSLVGQGYGYTF. This chain links TRBV28 with TRBJ1-2; D is possibly TRBD1 (5 bases). Looked up from germline, CDR1 is MDHEN and CDR2 is SYDVKM. The CDR3 extends over 14 amino acids. V was clipped by 2 bases and J by 4 bases, with 11 bases between them.

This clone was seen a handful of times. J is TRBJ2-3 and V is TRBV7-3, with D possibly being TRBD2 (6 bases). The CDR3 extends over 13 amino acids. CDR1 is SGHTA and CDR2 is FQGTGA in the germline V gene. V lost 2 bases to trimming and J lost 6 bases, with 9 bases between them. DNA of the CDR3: TGTGCCAGCAGCTTACTGGAGGGCGATACGCAGTATTTT. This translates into CASSLLEGDTQYF.

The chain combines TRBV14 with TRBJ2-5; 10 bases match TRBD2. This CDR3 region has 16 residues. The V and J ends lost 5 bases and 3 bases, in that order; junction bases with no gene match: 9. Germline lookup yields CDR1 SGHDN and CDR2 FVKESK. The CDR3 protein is CASSLASSGREETQYF. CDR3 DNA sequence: TGTGCCAGCAGCTTGGCTAGCAGCGGGAGGGAAGAGACCCAGTACTTC.

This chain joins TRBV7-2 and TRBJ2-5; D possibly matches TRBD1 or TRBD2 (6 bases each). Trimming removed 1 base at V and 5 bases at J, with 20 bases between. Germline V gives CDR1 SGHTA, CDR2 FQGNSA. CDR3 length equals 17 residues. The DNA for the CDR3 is TGTGCCAGCAGCTTAGGAAGGGACATCGCGGAGGGGGAGACCCAGTACTTC. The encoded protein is CASSLGRDIAEGETQYF.

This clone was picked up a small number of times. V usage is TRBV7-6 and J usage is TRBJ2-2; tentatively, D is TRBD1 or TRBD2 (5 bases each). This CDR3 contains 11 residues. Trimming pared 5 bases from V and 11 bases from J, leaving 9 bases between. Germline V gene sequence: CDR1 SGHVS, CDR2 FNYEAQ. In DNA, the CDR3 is TGTGCCAGCAGCAGGGGACCTGAGCTGTTTTTT. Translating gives CASSRGPELFF.

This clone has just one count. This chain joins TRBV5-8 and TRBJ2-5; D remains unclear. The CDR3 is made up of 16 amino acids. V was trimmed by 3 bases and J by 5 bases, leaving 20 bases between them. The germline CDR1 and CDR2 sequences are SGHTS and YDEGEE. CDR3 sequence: CASSSSRVGPSETQYF. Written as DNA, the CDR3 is TGTGCCAGCAGCTCCAGTCGGGTGGGTCCGAGTGAGACCCAGTACTTC.

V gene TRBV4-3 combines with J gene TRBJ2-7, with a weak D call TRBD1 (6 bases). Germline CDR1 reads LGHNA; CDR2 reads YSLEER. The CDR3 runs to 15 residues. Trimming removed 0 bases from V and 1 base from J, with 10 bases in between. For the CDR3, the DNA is TGCGCCAGCAGCCAAGATCAGGGGTGGTCCTACGAGCAGTACTTC. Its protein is CASSQDQGWSYEQYF.

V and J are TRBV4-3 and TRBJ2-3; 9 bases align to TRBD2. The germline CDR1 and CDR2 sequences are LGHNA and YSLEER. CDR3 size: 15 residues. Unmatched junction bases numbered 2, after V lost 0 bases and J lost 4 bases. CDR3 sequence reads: CASSQELAGPDTQYF. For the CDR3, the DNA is TGCGCCAGCAGCCAAGAACTAGCGGGCCCAGATACGCAGTATTTT.

CDR3 sequence reads: CASSPATSEYTGELFF. The CDR3 DNA is TGTGCCAGTAGTCCCGCAACTAGCGAGTACACCGGGGAGCTGTTTTTT. The chain is built from TRBV19 and TRBJ2-2; TRBD2 matches 7 bases. The V and J ends lost 5 bases and 3 bases, in that order; junction bases with no gene match: 9. The CDR3 covers 16 residues. The germline V gene has CDR1 LNHDA and CDR2 SQIVND (reference sequence).

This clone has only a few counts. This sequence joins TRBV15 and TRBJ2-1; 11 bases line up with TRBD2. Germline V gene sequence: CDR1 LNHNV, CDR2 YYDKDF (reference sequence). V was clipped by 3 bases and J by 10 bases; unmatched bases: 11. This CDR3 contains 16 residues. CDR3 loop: CATSRRRLAGGGEQFF. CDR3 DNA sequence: TGTGCCACCAGCAGGCGGAGGCTAGCGGGAGGAGGCGAGCAGTTCTTC.

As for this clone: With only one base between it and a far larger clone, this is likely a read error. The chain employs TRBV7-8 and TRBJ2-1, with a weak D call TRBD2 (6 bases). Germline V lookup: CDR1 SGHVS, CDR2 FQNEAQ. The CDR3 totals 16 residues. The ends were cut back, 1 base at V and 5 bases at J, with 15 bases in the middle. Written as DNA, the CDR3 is TGTGCCAGCAGCTTAGTCGCGGGACTTGACCACAATGAGCAGTTCTTC. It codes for CASSLVAGLDHNEQFF. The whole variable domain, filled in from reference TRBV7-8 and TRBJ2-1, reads GAGVSQSPRYKVAKRGQDVALRCDPISGHVSLFWYQQALGQGPEFLTYFQNEAQLDKSGLPSDRFFAERPEGSVSTLKIQRTQQEDSAVYLCASSLVAGLDHNEQFFGPGTRLTVL.

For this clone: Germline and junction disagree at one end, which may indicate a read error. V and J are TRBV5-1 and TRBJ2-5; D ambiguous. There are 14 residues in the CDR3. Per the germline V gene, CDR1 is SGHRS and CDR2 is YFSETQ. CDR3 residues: CASTLGSLGETQYF. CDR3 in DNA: TGCGCCAGCACCTTGGGCAGCTTGGGTGAGACCCAGTACTTC.